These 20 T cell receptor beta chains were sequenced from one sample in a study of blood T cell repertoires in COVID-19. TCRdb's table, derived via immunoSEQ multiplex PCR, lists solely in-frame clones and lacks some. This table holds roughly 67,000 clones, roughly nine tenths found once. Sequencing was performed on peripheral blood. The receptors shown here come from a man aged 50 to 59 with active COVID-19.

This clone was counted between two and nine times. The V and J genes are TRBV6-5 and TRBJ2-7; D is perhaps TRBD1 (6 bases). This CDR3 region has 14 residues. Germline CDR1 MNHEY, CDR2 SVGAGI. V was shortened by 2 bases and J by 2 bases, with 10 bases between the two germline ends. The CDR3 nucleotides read TGTGCCAGCAGTTACCTAGGACAGCCCTACGAGCAGTACTTC. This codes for CASSYLGQPYEQYF.

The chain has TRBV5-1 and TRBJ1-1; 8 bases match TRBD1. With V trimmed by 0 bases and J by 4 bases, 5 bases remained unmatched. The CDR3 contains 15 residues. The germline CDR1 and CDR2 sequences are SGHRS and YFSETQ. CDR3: CASSLAQGQATEAFF. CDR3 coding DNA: TGCGCCAGCAGCTTGGCTCAGGGACAGGCCACTGAAGCTTTCTTT.

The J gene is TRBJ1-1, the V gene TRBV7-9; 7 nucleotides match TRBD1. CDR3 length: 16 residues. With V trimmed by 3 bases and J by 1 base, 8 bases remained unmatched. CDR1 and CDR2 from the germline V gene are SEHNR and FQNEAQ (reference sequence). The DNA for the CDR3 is TGTGCCAGCAGCTTGGACAGGACACGTGGGAACACTGAAGCTTTCTTT. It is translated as CASSLDRTRGNTEAFF. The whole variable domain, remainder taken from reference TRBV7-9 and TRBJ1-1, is DTGVSQNPRHKITKRGQNVTFRCDPISEHNRLYWYRQTLGQGPEFLTYFQNEAQLEKSRLLSDRFSAERPKGSFSTLEIQRTEQGDSAMYLCASSLDRTRGNTEAFFGQGTRLTVV.

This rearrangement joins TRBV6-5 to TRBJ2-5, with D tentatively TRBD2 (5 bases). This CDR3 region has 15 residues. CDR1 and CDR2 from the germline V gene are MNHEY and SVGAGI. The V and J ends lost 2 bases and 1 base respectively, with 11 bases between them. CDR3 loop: CASSYMAGTQETQYF. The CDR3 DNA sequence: TGTGCCAGCAGTTACATGGCGGGCACCCAAGAGACCCAGTACTTC.

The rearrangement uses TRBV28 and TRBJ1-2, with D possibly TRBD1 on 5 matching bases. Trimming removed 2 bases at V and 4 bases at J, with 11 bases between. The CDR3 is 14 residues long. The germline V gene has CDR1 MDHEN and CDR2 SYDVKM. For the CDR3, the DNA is TGTGCCAGCAGTTTAACCGACAGTATCTATGGCTACACCTTC. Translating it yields CASSLTDSIYGYTF.

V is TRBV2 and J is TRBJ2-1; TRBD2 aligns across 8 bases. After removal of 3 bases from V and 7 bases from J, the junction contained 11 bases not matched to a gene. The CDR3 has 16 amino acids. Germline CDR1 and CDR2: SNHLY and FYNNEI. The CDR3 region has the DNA TGTGCCAGCAGTGAGACCGGGACTAGAGCCTTAAATGAGCAGTTCTTC. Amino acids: CASSETGTRALNEQFF.

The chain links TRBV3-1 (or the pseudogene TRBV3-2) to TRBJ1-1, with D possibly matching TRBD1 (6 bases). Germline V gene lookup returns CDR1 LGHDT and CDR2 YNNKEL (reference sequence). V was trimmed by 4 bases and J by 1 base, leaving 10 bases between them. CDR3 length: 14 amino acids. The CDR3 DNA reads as TGTGCCAGCAGCCCCCTGGACAGGAACACTGAAGCTTTCTTT. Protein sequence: CASSPLDRNTEAFF.

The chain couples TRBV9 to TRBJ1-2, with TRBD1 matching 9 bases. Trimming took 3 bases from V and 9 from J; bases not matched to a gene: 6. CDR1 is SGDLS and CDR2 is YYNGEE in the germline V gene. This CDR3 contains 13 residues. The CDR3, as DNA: TGTGCCAGCAGCGCCCGACAGGGGGGGAGCTACACCTTC. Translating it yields CASSARQGGSYTF.

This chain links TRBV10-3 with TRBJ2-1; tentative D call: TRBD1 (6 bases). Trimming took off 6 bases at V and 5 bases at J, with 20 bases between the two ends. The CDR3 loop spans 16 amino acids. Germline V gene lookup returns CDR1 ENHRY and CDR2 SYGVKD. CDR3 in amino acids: CAIRDRDIVRDNEQFF. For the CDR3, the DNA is TGTGCCATCAGAGACCGGGACATCGTTCGGGACAATGAGCAGTTCTTC.

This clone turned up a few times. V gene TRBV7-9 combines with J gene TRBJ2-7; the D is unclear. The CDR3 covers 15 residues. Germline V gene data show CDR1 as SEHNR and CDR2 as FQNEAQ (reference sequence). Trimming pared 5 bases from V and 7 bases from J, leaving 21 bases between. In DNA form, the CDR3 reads TGTGCCAGCAGCCTCTCCCTATCGGGTCCTAGGGAGCAGTACTTC. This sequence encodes CASSLSLSGPREQYF.

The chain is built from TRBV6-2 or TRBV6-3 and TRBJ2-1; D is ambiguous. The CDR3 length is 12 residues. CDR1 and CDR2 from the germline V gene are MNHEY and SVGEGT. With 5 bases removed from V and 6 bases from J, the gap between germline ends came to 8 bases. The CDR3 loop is CASSTWANEQFF. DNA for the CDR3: TGTGCCAGCAGTACCTGGGCCAATGAGCAGTTCTTC.

CDR3 residues: CAISGSDQPQHF. The CDR3 DNA reads TGTGCCATCAGTGGATCAGATCAGCCCCAGCATTTT. This chain links TRBV10-3 with TRBJ1-5, with D uncertain. V was shortened by 4 bases and J by 5 bases, with 6 bases between the two germline ends. The CDR3 loop spans 12 amino acids. The V gene's germline CDR1 is ENHRY and CDR2 SYGVKD.

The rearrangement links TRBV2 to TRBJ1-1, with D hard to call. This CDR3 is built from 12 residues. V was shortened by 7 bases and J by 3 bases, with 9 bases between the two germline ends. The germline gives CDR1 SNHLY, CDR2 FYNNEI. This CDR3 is CASNPGDTEAFF. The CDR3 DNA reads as TGTGCCAGCAATCCCGGGGACACTGAAGCTTTCTTT.

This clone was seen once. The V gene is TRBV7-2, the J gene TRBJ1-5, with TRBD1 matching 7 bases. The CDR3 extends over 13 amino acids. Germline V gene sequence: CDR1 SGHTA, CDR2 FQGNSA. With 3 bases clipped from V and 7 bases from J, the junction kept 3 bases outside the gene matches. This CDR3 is CASSLLQGQPQHF. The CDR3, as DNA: TGTGCCAGCAGCTTGCTACAGGGGCAGCCCCAGCATTTT.

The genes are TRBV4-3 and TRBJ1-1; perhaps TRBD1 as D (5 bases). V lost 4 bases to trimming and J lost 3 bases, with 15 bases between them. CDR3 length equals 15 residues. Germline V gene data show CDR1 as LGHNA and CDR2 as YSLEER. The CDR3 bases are TGCGCCAGCAGCCTTGGGGCGGGGGGAGACACTGAAGCTTTCTTT. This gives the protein CASSLGAGGDTEAFF.

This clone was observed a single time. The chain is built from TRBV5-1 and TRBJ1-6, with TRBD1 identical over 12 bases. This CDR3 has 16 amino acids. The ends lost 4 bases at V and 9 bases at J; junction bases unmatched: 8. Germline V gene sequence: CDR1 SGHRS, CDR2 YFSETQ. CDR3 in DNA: TGCGCCAGCAGCGCAGGGACAGGGGGCTCATTTTCACCCCTCCACTTT. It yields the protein CASSAGTGGSFSPLHF.

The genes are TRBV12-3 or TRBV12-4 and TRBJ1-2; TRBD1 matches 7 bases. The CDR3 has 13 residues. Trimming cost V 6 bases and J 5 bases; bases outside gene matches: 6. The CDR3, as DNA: TGTGCCAGCAGGCGGGACAGCGAGTATGGCTACACCTTC. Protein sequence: CASRRDSEYGYTF.

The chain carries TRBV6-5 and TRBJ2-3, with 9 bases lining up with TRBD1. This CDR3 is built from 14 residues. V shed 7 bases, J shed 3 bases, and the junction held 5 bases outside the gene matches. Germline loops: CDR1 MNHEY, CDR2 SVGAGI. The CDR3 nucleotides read TGTGCCAGCAAGCGTGGACAGGGGACAGATACGCAGTATTTT. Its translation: CASKRGQGTDTQYF.

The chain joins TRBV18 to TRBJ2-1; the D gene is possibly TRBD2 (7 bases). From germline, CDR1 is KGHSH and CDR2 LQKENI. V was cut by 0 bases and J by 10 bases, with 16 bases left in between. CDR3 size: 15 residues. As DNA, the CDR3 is TGTGCCAGCTCACCACCGAGGGGGGGTTTACCCGAGCAGTTCTTC. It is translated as CASSPPRGGLPEQFF.

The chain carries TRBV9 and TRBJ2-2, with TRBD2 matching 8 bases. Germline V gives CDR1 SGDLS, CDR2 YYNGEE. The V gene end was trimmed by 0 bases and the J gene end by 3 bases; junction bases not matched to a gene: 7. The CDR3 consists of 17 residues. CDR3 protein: CASSVGSSGSYTGELFF. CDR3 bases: TGTGCCAGCAGCGTAGGCAGCAGCGGGAGTTACACCGGGGAGCTGTTTTTT.